This entry is about one T cell receptor beta chain. V was pared by 0 bases and J by 1 base, with 10 bases between. Germline CDR1 SGDLS, CDR2 YYNGEE. The CDR3 covers 15 residues. cDNA came from roughly 0.53 to 1 ug RNA primed by random hexamers. A single record per CDR3 protein comes from TCRdb applying MiXCR to the immunoSEQ multiplex PCR reads. The sample holds a few hundred thousand distinct CDR3 sequences, nearly 97% seen once. This sample stems from a study of CD8 T cells in Susac syndrome. The sequenced material came from CD4+ T cells from PBMCs. The sequence was collected from a human donor with multiple sclerosis. The gene calls are TRBV9 and TRBJ1-1; maybe TRBD1 (6 bases). The CDR3 sequence: CASSVVGGGNTEAFF. CDR3 nucleotide sequence: TGTGCCAGCAGCGTAGTTGGAGGGGGGAACACTGAAGCTTTCTTT.